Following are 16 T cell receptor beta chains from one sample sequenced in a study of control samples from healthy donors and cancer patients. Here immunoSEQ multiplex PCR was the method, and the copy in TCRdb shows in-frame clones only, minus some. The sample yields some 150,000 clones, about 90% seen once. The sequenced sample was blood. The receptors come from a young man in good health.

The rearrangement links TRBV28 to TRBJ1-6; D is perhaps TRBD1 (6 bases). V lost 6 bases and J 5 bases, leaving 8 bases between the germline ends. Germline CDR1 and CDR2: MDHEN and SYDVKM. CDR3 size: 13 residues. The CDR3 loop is CASRRGDNSPLHF. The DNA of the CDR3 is TGTGCCAGCAGAAGGGGGGATAATTCACCCCTCCACTTT. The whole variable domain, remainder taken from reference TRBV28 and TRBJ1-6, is DVKVTQSSRYLVKRTGEKVFLECVQDMDHENMFWYRQDPGLGLRLIYFSYDVKMKEKGDIPEGYSVSREKKERFSLILESASTNQTSMYLCASRRGDNSPLHFGNGTRLTVT.

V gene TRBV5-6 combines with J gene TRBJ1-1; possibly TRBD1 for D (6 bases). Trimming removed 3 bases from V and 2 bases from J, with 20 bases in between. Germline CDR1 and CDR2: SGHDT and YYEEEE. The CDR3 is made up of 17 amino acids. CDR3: CASSSFWGRSENTEAFF. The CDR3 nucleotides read TGTGCCAGCAGCTCGTTTTGGGGGCGGTCGGAAAACACTGAAGCTTTCTTT.

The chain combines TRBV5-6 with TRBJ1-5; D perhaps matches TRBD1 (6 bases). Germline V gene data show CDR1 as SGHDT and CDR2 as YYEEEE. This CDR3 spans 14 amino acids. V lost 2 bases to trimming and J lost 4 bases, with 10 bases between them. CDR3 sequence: CASSFKGGNQPQHF. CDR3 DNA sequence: TGTGCCAGCAGCTTTAAGGGGGGAAATCAGCCCCAGCATTTT.

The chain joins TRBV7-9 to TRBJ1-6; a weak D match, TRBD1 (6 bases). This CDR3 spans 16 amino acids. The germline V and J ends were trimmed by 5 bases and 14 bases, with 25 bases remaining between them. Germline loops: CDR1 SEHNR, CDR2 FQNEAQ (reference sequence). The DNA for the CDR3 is TGTGCCAGCAGCCCCCAACTTGACAGGCCCTCGTCAGCCCTCCACTTT. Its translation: CASSPQLDRPSSALHF.

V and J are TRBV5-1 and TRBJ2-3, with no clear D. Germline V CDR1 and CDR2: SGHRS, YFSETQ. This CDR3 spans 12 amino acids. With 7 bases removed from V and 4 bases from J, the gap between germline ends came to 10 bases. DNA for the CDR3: TGCGCCAGCGCTTCGGCGGCAGATACGCAGTATTTT. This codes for CASASAADTQYF.

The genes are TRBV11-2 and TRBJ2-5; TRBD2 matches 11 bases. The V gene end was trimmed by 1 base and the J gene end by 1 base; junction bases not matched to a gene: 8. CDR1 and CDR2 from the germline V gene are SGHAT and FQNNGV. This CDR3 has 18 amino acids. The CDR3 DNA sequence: TGTGCCAGCAGCTTAGGGGCCCTAGCGGGGGGATTCCAAGAGACCCAGTACTTC. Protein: CASSLGALAGGFQETQYF.

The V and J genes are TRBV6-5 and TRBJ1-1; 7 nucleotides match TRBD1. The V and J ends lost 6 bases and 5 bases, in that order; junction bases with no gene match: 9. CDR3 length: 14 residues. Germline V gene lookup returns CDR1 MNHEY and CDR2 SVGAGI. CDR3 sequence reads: CASRPDRVGTEAFF. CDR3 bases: TGTGCCAGCAGACCAGACAGGGTTGGGACTGAAGCTTTCTTT.

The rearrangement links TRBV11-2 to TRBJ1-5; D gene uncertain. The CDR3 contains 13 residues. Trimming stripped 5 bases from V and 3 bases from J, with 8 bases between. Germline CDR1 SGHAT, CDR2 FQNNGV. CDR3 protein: CASSGWNNQPQHF. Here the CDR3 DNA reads TGTGCCAGCAGCGGATGGAACAATCAGCCCCAGCATTTT. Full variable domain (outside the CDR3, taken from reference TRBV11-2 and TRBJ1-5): EAGVAQSPRYKIIEKRQSVAFWCNPISGHATLYWYQQILGQGPKLLIQFQNNGVVDDSQLPKDRFSAERLKGVDSTLKIQPAKLEDSAVYLCASSGWNNQPQHFGDGTRLSIL.

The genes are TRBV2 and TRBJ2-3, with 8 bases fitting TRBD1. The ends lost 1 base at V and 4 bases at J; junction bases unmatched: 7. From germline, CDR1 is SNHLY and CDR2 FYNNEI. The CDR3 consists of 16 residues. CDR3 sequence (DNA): TGTGCCAGCAGTGAAGACTTCATACAGGGGGCAGATACGCAGTATTTT. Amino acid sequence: CASSEDFIQGADTQYF.

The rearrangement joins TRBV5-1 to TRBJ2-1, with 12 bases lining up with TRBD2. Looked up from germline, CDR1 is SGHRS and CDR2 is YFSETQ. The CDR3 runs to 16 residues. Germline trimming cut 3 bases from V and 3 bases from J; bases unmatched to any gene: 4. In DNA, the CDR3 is TGCGCCAGCAGCTCTGGACTAGCGGGGAACTACAATGAGCAGTTCTTC. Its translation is CASSSGLAGNYNEQFF. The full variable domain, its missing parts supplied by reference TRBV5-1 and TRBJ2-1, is KAGVTQTPRYLIKTRGQQVTLSCSPISGHRSVSWYQQTPGQGLQFLFEYFSETQRNKGNFPGRFSGRQFSNSRSEMNVSTLELGDSALYLCASSSGLAGNYNEQFFGPGTRLTVL.

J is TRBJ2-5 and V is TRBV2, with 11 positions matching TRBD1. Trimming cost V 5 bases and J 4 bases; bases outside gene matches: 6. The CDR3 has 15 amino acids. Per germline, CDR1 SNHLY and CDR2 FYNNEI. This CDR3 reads CASSSGTGGPETQYF. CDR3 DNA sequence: TGTGCCAGCAGTTCAGGGACAGGGGGTCCAGAGACCCAGTACTTC.

Here the CDR3 DNA reads TGTGCCAGCAGTTACGGGTCATCTAGCACAGATACGCAGTATTTT. Its protein product is CASSYGSSSTDTQYF. The chain combines TRBV6-5 with TRBJ2-3; D remains ambiguous. Trimming pared 2 bases from V and 0 bases from J, leaving 9 bases between. The CDR3 consists of 15 residues. Germline V gene lookup returns CDR1 MNHEY and CDR2 SVGAGI.

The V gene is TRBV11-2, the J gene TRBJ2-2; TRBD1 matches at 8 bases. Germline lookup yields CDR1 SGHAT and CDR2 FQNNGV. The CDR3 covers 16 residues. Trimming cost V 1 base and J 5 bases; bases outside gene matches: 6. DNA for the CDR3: TGTGCCAGCAGCTTAGTCCAGGGGGCCTGGACCGGGGAGCTGTTTTTT. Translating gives CASSLVQGAWTGELFF.

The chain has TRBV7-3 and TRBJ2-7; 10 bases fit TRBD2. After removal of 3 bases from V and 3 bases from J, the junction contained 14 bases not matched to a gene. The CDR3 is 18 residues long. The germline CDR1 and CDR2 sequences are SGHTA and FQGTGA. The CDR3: CASSLHRQAGGPHYEQYF. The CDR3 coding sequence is TGTGCCAGCAGCTTGCACAGGCAAGCGGGGGGGCCTCACTACGAGCAGTACTTC.

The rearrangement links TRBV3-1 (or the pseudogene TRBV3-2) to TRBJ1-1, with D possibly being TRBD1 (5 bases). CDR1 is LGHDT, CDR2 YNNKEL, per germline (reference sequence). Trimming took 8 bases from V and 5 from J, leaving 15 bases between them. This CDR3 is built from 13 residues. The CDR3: CASLGQGRTEAFF. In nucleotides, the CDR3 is TGTGCCAGCCTAGGCCAGGGAAGAACTGAAGCTTTCTTT.

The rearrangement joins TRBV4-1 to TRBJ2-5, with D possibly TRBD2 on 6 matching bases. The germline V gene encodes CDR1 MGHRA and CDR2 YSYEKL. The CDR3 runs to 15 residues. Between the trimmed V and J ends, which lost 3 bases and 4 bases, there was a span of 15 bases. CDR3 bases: TGCGCCAGCAGCCAGGCCGGCGGGACGGGAGAGACCCAGTACTTC. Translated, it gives CASSQAGGTGETQYF.